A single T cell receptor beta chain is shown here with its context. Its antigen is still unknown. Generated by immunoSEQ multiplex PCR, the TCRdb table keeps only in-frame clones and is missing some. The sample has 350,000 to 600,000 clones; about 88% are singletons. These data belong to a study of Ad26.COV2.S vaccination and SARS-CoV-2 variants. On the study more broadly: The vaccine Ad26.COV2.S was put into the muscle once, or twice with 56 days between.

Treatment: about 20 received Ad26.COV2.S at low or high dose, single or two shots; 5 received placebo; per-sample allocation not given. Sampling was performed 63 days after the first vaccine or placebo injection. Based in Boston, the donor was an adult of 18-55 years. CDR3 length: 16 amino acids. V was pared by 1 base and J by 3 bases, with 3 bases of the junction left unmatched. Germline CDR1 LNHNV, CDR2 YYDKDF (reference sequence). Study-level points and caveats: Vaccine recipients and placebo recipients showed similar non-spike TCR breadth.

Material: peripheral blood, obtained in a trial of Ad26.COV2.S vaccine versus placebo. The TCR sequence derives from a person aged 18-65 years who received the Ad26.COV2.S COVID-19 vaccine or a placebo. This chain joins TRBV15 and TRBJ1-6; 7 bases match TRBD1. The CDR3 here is CATSRGRTGYNSPLHF. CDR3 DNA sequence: TGTGCCACCAGCAGAGGCCGGACAGGCTATAATTCACCCCTCCACTTT. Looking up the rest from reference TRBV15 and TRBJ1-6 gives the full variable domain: DAMVIQNPRYQVTQFGKPVTLSCSQTLNHNVMYWYQQKSSQAPKLLFHYYDKDFNNEADTPDNFQSRRPNTSFCFLDIRSPGLGDTAMYLCATSRGRTGYNSPLHFGNGTRLTVT.